These 18 T cell receptor beta chains originate from one sample sequenced in a study of blood T cell repertoires in COVID-19. Some clones are missing from TCRdb's copy, which holds only in-frame ones; the method was immunoSEQ multiplex PCR. The sample records over 250,000 clones, around 86% being singletons. Material: peripheral blood. Receptors originate from a woman aged 35 to 49 who had recovered from COVID-19.

This chain joins TRBV5-1 and TRBJ1-2; 9 bases match TRBD1. From germline, CDR1 is SGHRS and CDR2 YFSETQ. V was clipped by 5 bases and J by 5 bases; unmatched bases: 13. The CDR3 is 16 amino acids. The CDR3 nucleotides read TGCGCCAGCAGTCCCCAGCCGGGACAGGGCGGGTATGGCTACACCTTC. This gives the protein CASSPQPGQGGYGYTF.

The chain couples TRBV20-1 to TRBJ2-1, with D possibly TRBD1 on 5 matching bases. CDR1 and CDR2 (germline): DFQATT, SNEGSKA (reference sequence). The CDR3 runs 14 residues. The ends were cut back, 3 bases at V and 4 bases at J, with 13 bases in the middle. For the CDR3, the DNA is TGCAGTGCTAGTAAGGGGTCTCGGTACAATGAGCAGTTCTTC. Its translation is CSASKGSRYNEQFF.

The chain recombines TRBV27 with TRBJ1-5; unclear D gene. V lost 8 bases and J lost 5, with 13 bases in between. Per the germline V gene, CDR1 is MNHEY and CDR2 is SMNVEV (reference sequence). The CDR3 contains 13 residues. CDR3 region: CASGLRRDQPQHF. CDR3 sequence (DNA): TGTGCCAGCGGCCTAAGGCGGGATCAGCCCCAGCATTTT.

V gene TRBV7-9 combines with J gene TRBJ1-6, with D possibly matching TRBD1 (6 bases). Trimming shortened V by 0 bases and J by 6 bases, and 15 bases separated the two germline ends. The CDR3 extends over 17 amino acids. Germline values: CDR1 SEHNR, CDR2 FQNEAQ (reference sequence). For the CDR3, the DNA is TGTGCCAGCAGCTTAGCGTTGGGGGCGGCCAGTAATTCACCCCTCCACTTT. Amino acid sequence: CASSLALGAASNSPLHF.

The chain has TRBV15 and TRBJ1-1; maybe TRBD1 (5 bases). Germline lookup yields CDR1 LNHNV and CDR2 YYDKDF (reference sequence). The CDR3 loop spans 15 amino acids. Between the trimmed V and J ends, which lost 3 bases and 5 bases, there was a span of 16 bases. The CDR3 protein is CATSSLGREGTEAFF. The CDR3 DNA follows: TGTGCCACCAGCAGCCTAGGCAGGGAGGGGACTGAAGCTTTCTTT.

CDR3 DNA sequence: TGTGCCAGCAGGGGGGGGAACAGCGGGAATGAGCAGTTCTTC. The encoded protein is CASRGGNSGNEQFF. The chain combines TRBV2 with TRBJ2-1; 7 bases fit TRBD2. This CDR3 has 14 residues. Germline V gives CDR1 SNHLY, CDR2 FYNNEI. Trimming took 6 bases from V and 7 from J; bases not matched to a gene: 9.

The V call is TRBV30, the J call TRBJ2-7; perhaps TRBD2 as D (6 bases). CDR1 and CDR2 from the germline V gene are GTSNPN and SVGIG (reference sequence). There are 13 residues in the CDR3. Trimming removed 5 bases at V and 2 bases at J, with 13 bases between. The CDR3: CAWAGTGAYEQYF. The CDR3, as DNA: TGTGCCTGGGCGGGGACGGGAGCCTACGAGCAGTACTTC.

This clone was seen a single time. The V and J genes are TRBV18 and TRBJ1-5; TRBD1 might be the D (6 bases). The CDR3 totals 14 residues. V lost 2 bases and J lost 2, with 7 bases in between. Germline V gene lookup returns CDR1 KGHSH and CDR2 LQKENI. The CDR3, as DNA: TGTGCCAGCTCACCATCAGGGGGCAATCAGCCCCAGCATTTT. This sequence encodes CASSPSGGNQPQHF. The entire variable domain, with the rest obtained from reference TRBV18 and TRBJ1-5, is as follows: NAGVMQNPRHLVRRRGQEARLRCSPMKGHSHVYWYRQLPEEGLKFMVYLQKENIIDESGMPKERFSAEFPKEGPSILRIQQVVRGDSAAYFCASSPSGGNQPQHFGDGTRLSIL.

This sequence joins TRBV7-6 and TRBJ1-1, with D hard to call. V lost 1 base, J lost 4 bases, and 13 bases lay in between. The CDR3 extends over 15 amino acids. Germline loops: CDR1 SGHVS, CDR2 FNYEAQ. CDR3 loop: CASSLDEAGGTEAFF. As DNA, the CDR3 is TGTGCCAGCAGCTTAGATGAGGCGGGCGGCACTGAAGCTTTCTTT.

The chain has TRBV30 and TRBJ1-6, with 7 bases that match TRBD1. Germline V CDR1 and CDR2: GTSNPN, SVGIG (reference sequence). This CDR3 spans 13 amino acids. The V and J ends lost 2 bases and 10 bases, in that order; junction bases with no gene match: 5. The CDR3 sequence is CAWSSTGRSPLHF. The CDR3 DNA reads TGTGCCTGGAGTTCGACAGGGCGGTCACCCCTCCACTTT. Together with reference TRBV30 and TRBJ1-6, the CDR3 gives the full variable domain: SQTIHQWPATLVQPVGSPLSLECTVEGTSNPNLYWYRQAAGRGLQLLFYSVGIGQISSEVPQNLSASRPQDRQFILSSKKLLLSDSGFYLCAWSSTGRSPLHFGNGTRLTVT.

The V and J genes are TRBV15 and TRBJ2-2, with 10 nucleotides matching TRBD2. The CDR3 extends over 19 amino acids. Trimming at V came to 3 bases and at J to 0 bases, leaving 10 bases not matched to a gene. The germline V gene encodes CDR1 LNHNV and CDR2 YYDKDF (reference sequence). CDR3 coding DNA: TGTGCCACCAGCAGCGCCACTCAGCGGGGGGGGACGAACACCGGGGAGCTGTTTTTT. Residues: CATSSATQRGGTNTGELFF.

This clone was detected only a few times. The chain links TRBV28 to TRBJ2-5; 7 bases are a match to TRBD1. Germline V CDR1 and CDR2: MDHEN, SYDVKM. J was trimmed by 3 bases and V by 2 bases; bases with no gene match: 6. The CDR3 has 15 residues. The CDR3 is CASSLAQGRKETQYF. DNA for the CDR3: TGTGCCAGCAGTTTAGCACAGGGGCGGAAAGAGACCCAGTACTTC.

This chain links TRBV10-2 with TRBJ1-1, with D maybe TRBD1 (5 bases). CDR3 length: 13 amino acids. Looked up from germline, CDR1 is WSHSY and CDR2 is SAAADI. The V and J ends lost 9 bases and 2 bases respectively, with 13 bases between them. The CDR3 protein is CASQTGYNTEAFF. In nucleotides, the CDR3 is TGCGCCAGTCAAACAGGCTATAACACTGAAGCTTTCTTT.

This clone has just one count. This chain uses TRBV4-2 with TRBJ1-2; D might be TRBD1 (6 bases). The CDR3 is 15 residues long. V was shortened by 0 bases and J by 7 bases, with 15 bases between the two germline ends. Germline V CDR1 and CDR2: LGHNA, YNFKEQ. The CDR3, as DNA: TGTGCCAGCAGCCAAGATTCGACAGGAAATCGTGGCTACACCTTC. Translation gives CASSQDSTGNRGYTF.

This clone was found many times. The chain recombines TRBV15 with TRBJ2-6; TRBD1 aligns across 7 bases. Germline V gene data show CDR1 as LNHNV and CDR2 as YYDKDF (reference sequence). The CDR3 runs to 19 residues. J gave up 0 bases and V 5 bases, and 13 bases lay outside the gene matches. CDR3 loop: CATSPRATGAPSGANVLTF. CDR3 DNA: TGTGCCACCAGCCCGCGAGCTACAGGGGCCCCCTCTGGGGCCAACGTCCTGACTTTC.

The chain combines TRBV9 with TRBJ1-5; D may be TRBD1 (6 bases). Germline V gene lookup returns CDR1 SGDLS and CDR2 YYNGEE. V was clipped by 4 bases and J by 9 bases, with 17 bases between them. There are 14 residues in the CDR3. The CDR3 is CASSRTGRNGPQHF. For the CDR3, the DNA is TGTGCCAGCAGCCGTACAGGGCGCAATGGGCCCCAGCATTTT.

The rearrangement uses TRBV5-4 and TRBJ1-6; the D is unclear. Germline CDR1 and CDR2: SGHNT and YYREEE (reference sequence). V lost 3 bases and J lost 7, with 5 bases in between. This CDR3 is 12 amino acids long. The CDR3 here is CASSSTNSPLHF. CDR3 sequence (DNA): TGTGCCAGCAGCTCGACAAATTCACCCCTCCACTTT.

This chain connects TRBV2 to TRBJ2-7, with 7 bases matching TRBD1. In germline, CDR1 is SNHLY, CDR2 FYNNEI. This CDR3 is built from 15 residues. J gave up 2 bases and V 5 bases, and 9 bases lay outside the gene matches. CDR3 in DNA: TGTGCCAGCAGTACAGGGGCCCCTTCTCCCTACGAGCAGTACTTC. This codes for CASSTGAPSPYEQYF. Full variable domain (missing parts from reference TRBV2 and TRBJ2-7): EPEVTQTPSHQVTQMGQEVILRCVPISNHLYFYWYRQILGQKVEFLVSFYNNEISEKSEIFDDQFSVERPDGSNFTLKIRSTKLEDSAMYFCASSTGAPSPYEQYFGPGTRLTVT.